The 26 T cell receptor beta chains given below trace back to one sample, sequenced in a study of blood T cell repertoires in COVID-19. TCRdb's copy holds only in-frame clones and misses some; the assay was immunoSEQ multiplex PCR. The sample yields more than 35,000 clones, roughly 88% seen once. The sample consisted of peripheral blood. These receptor sequences come from a man in his 70s with active COVID-19.

The V call is TRBV19, the J call TRBJ1-1, with D perhaps matching TRBD1 (6 bases). Germline V CDR1 and CDR2: LNHDA, SQIVND (reference sequence). Trimming left V 7 bases short and J 4 bases short, with 16 bases between. This CDR3 contains 14 residues. In DNA, the CDR3 is TGTGCCAGTATGGTACAGGGCTACGGCACTGAAGCTTTCTTT. Amino acids: CASMVQGYGTEAFF.

The chain uses TRBV12-3 or TRBV12-4 and TRBJ2-7, with a weak D call TRBD2 (6 bases). The CDR3 length is 12 residues. Trimming left V 5 bases short and J 6 bases short, with 11 bases between. This CDR3 reads CASSTRLGEQYF. CDR3 DNA sequence: TGTGCCAGCAGTACAAGACTAGGCGAGCAGTACTTC.

The V and J genes are TRBV20-1 and TRBJ1-1; D not certain. CDR3 length: 11 amino acids. Looked up from germline, CDR1 is DFQATT and CDR2 is SNEGSKA (reference sequence). Trimming stripped 3 bases from V and 6 bases from J, with 8 bases between. As DNA, the CDR3 is TGCAGTGCTAGTCCTGGCCCTGAAGCTTTCTTT. Its translation: CSASPGPEAFF.

This clone was seen only once. The chain couples TRBV27 to TRBJ2-5; maybe TRBD1 (6 bases). CDR1 and CDR2 (germline): MNHEY, SMNVEV (reference sequence). Trimming removed 6 bases at V and 5 bases at J, with 16 bases between. This CDR3 comprises 14 residues. CDR3 region: CASRPTGQRETQYF. DNA for the CDR3: TGTGCCAGCAGACCGACAGGCCAACGGGAGACCCAGTACTTC.

The chain recombines TRBV29-1 with TRBJ2-5; tentative D call: TRBD2 (6 bases). Trimming took off 5 bases at V and 5 bases at J, with 12 bases between the two ends. The CDR3 loop spans 12 amino acids. Germline values: CDR1 SQVTM, CDR2 ANQGSEA. The DNA for the CDR3 is TGCAGCGTTAGGAGGGGCGGTGAGACCCAGTACTTC. Translating gives CSVRRGGETQYF.

This clone was observed a single time. This chain links TRBV7-2 with TRBJ1-1; no firm D call. With 2 bases removed from V and 0 bases from J, the gap between germline ends came to 13 bases. The CDR3 length is 16 residues. The germline gives CDR1 SGHTA, CDR2 FQGNSA. The CDR3 loop is CASSLFTVIMNTEAFF. The CDR3, as DNA: TGTGCCAGCAGCTTATTCACGGTAATCATGAACACTGAAGCTTTCTTT.

The chain combines TRBV28 with TRBJ2-4; possible D gene TRBD2, 6 bases. Trimming left V 5 bases short and J 3 bases short, with 20 bases between. CDR1 is MDHEN and CDR2 is SYDVKM in the germline V gene. This CDR3 has 17 amino acids. This CDR3 is CASSVTLNRGSKNIQYF. The CDR3 region has the DNA TGTGCCAGCAGTGTCACTCTTAACCGGGGGAGCAAAAACATTCAGTACTTC. Based on the CDR3 plus reference TRBV28 and TRBJ2-4, the full variable domain is DVKVTQSSRYLVKRTGEKVFLECVQDMDHENMFWYRQDPGLGLRLIYFSYDVKMKEKGDIPEGYSVSREKKERFSLILESASTNQTSMYLCASSVTLNRGSKNIQYFGAGTRLSVL.

The chain links TRBV27 to TRBJ2-7, with a possible D match to TRBD2 (6 bases). The CDR3 has 14 amino acids. Trimming took off 3 bases at V and 0 bases at J, with 9 bases between the two ends. Germline CDR1 MNHEY, CDR2 SMNVEV (reference sequence). Written as DNA, the CDR3 is TGTGCCAGCAGTTTCGGGAGCAGCTCCTACGAGCAGTACTTC. Translated: CASSFGSSSYEQYF.

The rearrangement joins TRBV18 to TRBJ1-5, with 8 bases fitting TRBD1. The V gene's germline CDR1 is KGHSH and CDR2 LQKENI. With V trimmed by 4 bases and J by 5 bases, 1 base remained unmatched. This CDR3 comprises 13 residues. The CDR3 region is CASSQGQDQPQHF. Here the CDR3 DNA reads TGTGCCAGCTCACAGGGACAGGATCAGCCCCAGCATTTT.

The rearrangement joins TRBV28 to TRBJ1-3, with 9 bases aligning to TRBD1. Trimming removed 4 bases from V and 4 bases from J; junction bases left unmatched: 8. The CDR3 length is 16 residues. Germline V lookup: CDR1 MDHEN, CDR2 SYDVKM. The CDR3 coding sequence is TGTGCCAGCAGTTCTTTATCGGGACAGGGCGGAAACACCATATATTTT. It is translated as CASSSLSGQGGNTIYF. Combining the CDR3 with reference TRBV28 and TRBJ1-3 gives the whole variable domain DVKVTQSSRYLVKRTGEKVFLECVQDMDHENMFWYRQDPGLGLRLIYFSYDVKMKEKGDIPEGYSVSREKKERFSLILESASTNQTSMYLCASSSLSGQGGNTIYFGEGSWLTVV.

The V call is TRBV3-1 (or the pseudogene TRBV3-2), the J call TRBJ1-4, with 10 nucleotides matching TRBD1. Trimming cost V 1 base and J 0 bases; bases outside gene matches: 14. CDR3 length: 21 residues. Looked up from germline, CDR1 is LGHDT and CDR2 is YNNKEL (reference sequence). CDR3: CASSQVHLSGTGVATNEKLFF. CDR3 bases: TGTGCCAGCAGCCAAGTCCATTTATCCGGGACAGGGGTTGCAACTAATGAAAAACTGTTTTTT.

V and J are TRBV6-6 and TRBJ2-5, with 8 bases lining up with TRBD1. The junction had 7 bases not matched to a gene; V was cut back by 4 bases and J by 3 bases. The CDR3 extends over 15 amino acids. Per the germline V gene, CDR1 is MNHNY and CDR2 is SVGAGI (reference sequence). The CDR3 protein is CASSSGTGLKETQYF. The CDR3, as DNA: TGTGCCAGCAGTTCTGGGACAGGTCTAAAAGAGACCCAGTACTTC.

This chain uses TRBV7-3 with TRBJ2-2, with D unresolved. Per the germline V gene, CDR1 is SGHTA and CDR2 is FQGTGA. The CDR3 runs to 13 residues. V lost 5 bases and J 5 bases, leaving 9 bases between the germline ends. CDR3 region: CASSMTHTGELFF. The CDR3 region has the DNA TGTGCCAGCAGCATGACTCATACCGGGGAGCTGTTTTTT. Using reference TRBV7-3 and TRBJ2-2 for the parts outside the CDR3, the full variable domain is GAGVSQTPSNKVTEKGKYVELRCDPISGHTALYWYRQSLGQGPEFLIYFQGTGAADDSGLPNDRFFAVRPEGSVSTLKIQRTERGDSAVYLCASSMTHTGELFFGEGSRLTVL.

The CDR3 nucleotides are TGTGCCAGCAGCCAAGATGAGTCTAGCGGGAGGGCCCGGGGGATTGGCGAGCAGTACTTC. It yields the protein CASSQDESSGRARGIGEQYF. This chain connects TRBV3-1 (or the pseudogene TRBV3-2) to TRBJ2-7, with TRBD2 matching over 12 bases. V was pared by 0 bases and J by 6 bases, with 18 bases of the junction left unmatched. There are 20 residues in the CDR3. Looked up from germline, CDR1 is LGHDT and CDR2 is YNNKEL (reference sequence).

The chain combines TRBV6-5 with TRBJ2-7; 11 nucleotides agree with TRBD1. Looked up from germline, CDR1 is MNHEY and CDR2 is SVGAGI. The CDR3 covers 14 residues. The ends lost 2 bases at V and 5 bases at J; junction bases unmatched: 2. DNA for the CDR3: TGTGCCAGCAGTTACGGACAGGGGGCTGACGAGCAGTACTTC. Translating gives CASSYGQGADEQYF.

This chain joins TRBV18 and TRBJ2-3; 9 bases fit TRBD2. The V gene's germline CDR1 is KGHSH and CDR2 LQKENI. The CDR3 extends over 15 amino acids. J lost 0 bases, V lost 6 bases, and 4 bases had no gene match. The CDR3 DNA is TGTGCCAGCTCTACCCTAGCGGGGAGCACAGATACGCAGTATTTT. Its translation is CASSTLAGSTDTQYF.

The V and J genes are TRBV2 and TRBJ2-7, with a tentative D call TRBD2 (5 bases). The germline V gene encodes CDR1 SNHLY and CDR2 FYNNEI. The CDR3 contains 12 residues. V was clipped by 6 bases and J by 7 bases, with 13 bases between them. This chain's CDR3 is CASSLGPGEQYF. CDR3 bases: TGTGCCAGCAGCCTCGGCCCGGGGGAGCAGTACTTC.

The count of this clone is one. The gene calls are TRBV12-3 or TRBV12-4 and TRBJ2-7; TRBD2 matches at 14 bases. V shed 10 bases and J 7 bases; nucleotides not matched to a gene: 6. The CDR3 extends over 13 amino acids. CDR3 nucleotide sequence: TGTGCCATCGGGACTAGCGGGAGTGGGGAGCAGTACTTC. Translated: CAIGTSGSGEQYF.

CDR3 sequence: CAITPGQDLDTQYF. The DNA for the CDR3 is TGTGCCATTACACCGGGACAGGATCTAGATACGCAGTATTTT. The chain has TRBV19 and TRBJ2-3; 8 nucleotides agree with TRBD1. J lost 5 bases, V lost 10 bases, and 11 bases had no gene match. Germline CDR1 and CDR2: LNHDA and SQIVND (reference sequence). The CDR3 runs 14 residues.

The chain uses TRBV5-6 and TRBJ2-7, with a possible D match to TRBD2 (7 bases). Trimming left V 2 bases short and J 4 bases short, with 13 bases between. CDR3 length: 14 residues. Germline V gives CDR1 SGHDT, CDR2 YYEEEE. DNA for the CDR3: TGTGCCAGCAGCTTAGGGGGGGACGGGTACGAGCAGTACTTC. Protein sequence: CASSLGGDGYEQYF.

The V call is TRBV7-3, the J call TRBJ2-3; a possible D gene is TRBD2 (6 bases). CDR3 size: 17 residues. V was trimmed by 0 bases and J by 2 bases, leaving 15 bases between them. Germline-derived CDR1 and CDR2 are SGHTA and FQGTGA. CDR3 nucleotides: TGTGCCAGCAGCTTAACCCCCGGGAGCGTCCTCACAGATACGCAGTATTTT. Amino acid sequence: CASSLTPGSVLTDTQYF.

Here the CDR3 DNA reads TGCGCCAGCAGCCCCACAGGGGCTGATACGCAGTATTTT. It is translated as CASSPTGADTQYF. The V gene is TRBV5-1, the J gene TRBJ2-3, with TRBD1 identical over 7 bases. Germline CDR1 reads SGHRS; CDR2 reads YFSETQ. With 4 bases clipped from V and 6 bases from J, the junction kept 5 bases outside the gene matches. CDR3 length: 13 residues.

The rearrangement uses TRBV7-2 and TRBJ1-2, with D perhaps TRBD1 (5 bases). The V end lost 5 bases, the J end lost 2 bases, and 12 bases lay between the germline ends. This CDR3 spans 14 amino acids. The germline gives CDR1 SGHTA, CDR2 FQGNSA. The CDR3 DNA follows: TGTGCCAGCAGCATCCAGACAGCCAACTATGGCTACACCTTC. As protein: CASSIQTANYGYTF. The full variable domain, in which reference TRBV7-2 and TRBJ1-2 provide the parts outside the CDR3, is GAGVSQSPSNKVTEKGKDVELRCDPISGHTALYWYRQSLGQGLEFLIYFQGNSAPDKSGLPSDRFSAERTGGSVSTLTIQRTQQEDSAVYLCASSIQTANYGYTFGSGTRLTVV.

The rearrangement uses TRBV6-2 or TRBV6-3 and TRBJ1-5; weak D call: TRBD1 (5 bases). Germline CDR1 and CDR2: MNHEY and SVGEGT. Trimming removed 0 bases from V and 4 bases from J, with 16 bases in between. CDR3 size: 17 residues. CDR3 sequence reads: CASSYSWRGVRNQPQHF. CDR3 coding DNA: TGTGCCAGCAGTTACTCGTGGCGGGGGGTAAGAAATCAGCCCCAGCATTTT.

The rearrangement joins TRBV25-1 to TRBJ2-7; 8 positions match TRBD2. The CDR3 totals 12 residues. Losses at the gene ends were 8 bases for V and 7 bases for J; bases not matched to a gene: 7. The germline V gene encodes CDR1 MGHDK and CDR2 SYGVNS. CDR3: CASSSGGWEQYF. The CDR3 DNA follows: TGTGCCAGCTCATCGGGAGGGTGGGAGCAGTACTTC.

V gene TRBV28 combines with J gene TRBJ2-5; 7 bases match TRBD2. The length of the CDR3 is 15 residues. Per germline, CDR1 MDHEN and CDR2 SYDVKM. V was pared by 3 bases and J by 1 base, with 5 bases of the junction left unmatched. The CDR3 DNA reads as TGTGCCAGCAGTTTCTCCTCTAGCGGCCAAGAGACCCAGTACTTC. Translating gives CASSFSSSGQETQYF. The full variable domain, in which reference TRBV28 and TRBJ2-5 provide the parts outside the CDR3, is DVKVTQSSRYLVKRTGEKVFLECVQDMDHENMFWYRQDPGLGLRLIYFSYDVKMKEKGDIPEGYSVSREKKERFSLILESASTNQTSMYLCASSFSSSGQETQYFGPGTRLLVL.